This T cell receptor beta chain was recorded in a study of T cell responses to AZD1222 COVID-19 vaccine. TCRdb's copy holds only in-frame clones and misses some; the assay was immunoSEQ multiplex PCR. This table has some 150,000 clones, around 92% appearing once. This sequence originates from an adult in good health. The specimen comprised peripheral blood, sampled on day 0 of MenACWY control vaccination.

The CDR3: CASSFIGDTEAFF. The CDR3, as DNA: TGTGCCAGTAGTTTTATTGGGGACACTGAAGCTTTCTTT. J is TRBJ1-1 and V is TRBV19, with no clear D. The CDR3 is made up of 13 amino acids. Trimming cost V 5 bases and J 3 bases, with 10 bases left between them. The germline gives CDR1 LNHDA, CDR2 SQIVND (reference sequence).